A selection of T cell receptor beta chains follows, all from one sample in a study of T-cell memory formation after mild COVID-19. TCRdb passed the 5' RACE reads through MiXCR, listing each CDR3 protein once. The top ten clones hold 9% to 15% of a sample with approximately 450,000 distinct CDR3 sequences, 15% to 20% of them seen once. The material sequenced was PBMCs or a T cell subset sorted from them (not recorded which). These receptors all stem from an adult woman who had mild COVID-19 (a few samples of this study predate the infection). Cell type and time point are not known. The CDR3 runs from the conserved cysteine through the conserved F or W. A D gene is named only where the DNA matches it firmly. Expanded clones are given a class, and other clones once, few, many or no size at all.

CDR3 DNA: TGTGCCATCAGTGAAGACAGTCCCCGGGACACTGAAGCTTTCTTT
CDR3 protein: CAISEDSPRDTEAFF
J gene: TRBJ1-1
D gene: NA
clone size: NA
V gene: TRBV10-3

CDR3 DNA: TGTGCCAGCAGCAAAGAATTGAAGGTTGAGCAGTTCTTC
CDR3 protein: CASSKELKVEQFF
J gene: TRBJ2-1
D gene: NA
clone size: NA
V gene: TRBV21-1

CDR3 DNA: TGTGCCAGCAGCGGGATCTTGAATGAGCAGTTCTTC
CDR3 protein: CASSGILNEQFF
J gene: TRBJ2-1
D gene: NA
clone size: NA
V gene: TRBV11-2

CDR3 DNA: TGTGCCAGCAGTTACTCGACCCACTACGAGCAGTACTTC
CDR3 protein: CASSYSTHYEQYF
J gene: TRBJ2-7
D gene: NA
clone size: few
V gene: TRBV6-2/TRBV6-3

CDR3 DNA: TGTGCCACCAGGACGATTGGGGGAGATACGCAGTATTTT
CDR3 protein: CATRTIGGDTQYF
J gene: TRBJ2-3
D gene: NA
clone size: NA
V gene: TRBV24-1

CDR3 DNA: TGTGCCAGCAGCTTAGAGACAGGTAACGAGCAGTACTTC
CDR3 protein: CASSLETGNEQYF
J gene: TRBJ2-7
D gene: NA
clone size: NA
V gene: TRBV5-4

CDR3 DNA: TGTGCCAGCAGTTACGCAGGGGTTAGCAATCAGCCCCAGCATTTT
CDR3 protein: CASSYAGVSNQPQHF
J gene: TRBJ1-5
D gene: NA
clone size: few
V gene: TRBV6-5

CDR3 DNA: TGTGCCAGCAGAACAGGGGCCTACGAGCAGTACTTC
CDR3 protein: CASRTGAYEQYF
J gene: TRBJ2-7
D gene: TRBD1
clone size: many
V gene: TRBV27

CDR3 DNA: TGTGCCAGCAGCTCCCCATTGGGACAGGGCTTTATCGACGAGCAGTACTTC
CDR3 protein: CASSSPLGQGFIDEQYF
J gene: TRBJ2-7
D gene: TRBD1
clone size: few
V gene: TRBV7-9

CDR3 DNA: TGTGCCAGTACCATGGGGCCGTCGAGCTCCTACGAGCAGTACTTC
CDR3 protein: CASTMGPSSSYEQYF
J gene: TRBJ2-7
D gene: NA
clone size: once
V gene: TRBV19

CDR3 DNA: TGTGCCAGCAGCTTGTTTAGGGGCGTCAGCCATGGCTACACCTTC
CDR3 protein: CASSLFRGVSHGYTF
J gene: TRBJ1-2
D gene: NA
clone size: NA
V gene: TRBV5-8

CDR3 DNA: TGCGCCAGCAGCCACGACACTAGCGGGGTCTACGAGCAGTACTTC
CDR3 protein: CASSHDTSGVYEQYF
J gene: TRBJ2-7
D gene: TRBD2
clone size: few
V gene: TRBV4-1

CDR3 DNA: TGCGCCAGCAGCCCCCAAGGGGTCCAAGAGACCCAGTACTTC
CDR3 protein: CASSPQGVQETQYF
J gene: TRBJ2-5
D gene: NA
clone size: many
V gene: TRBV5-1

CDR3 DNA: TGTGCCAGCAGTTTGGTACTGGCGGGGGATTACAATGAGCAGTTCTTC
CDR3 protein: CASSLVLAGDYNEQFF
J gene: TRBJ2-1
D gene: TRBD2
clone size: few
V gene: TRBV27

CDR3 DNA: TGTGCCAGCTTACTCACGACAGGGTTTGGGGAGACCCAGTACTTC
CDR3 protein: CASLLTTGFGETQYF
J gene: TRBJ2-5
D gene: TRBD1
clone size: NA
V gene: TRBV7-2

CDR3 DNA: TGCGCCAGCAGCCAGCCGACTAGCGGTAATTACGAGACCCAGTACTTC
CDR3 protein: CASSQPTSGNYETQYF
J gene: TRBJ2-5
D gene: TRBD2
clone size: NA
V gene: TRBV4-1

CDR3 DNA: TGTGCCAGCAGTTACTCCGAGACAGACTATGGCTACACCTTC
CDR3 protein: CASSYSETDYGYTF
J gene: TRBJ1-2
D gene: NA
clone size: few
V gene: TRBV6-5

CDR3 DNA: TGTGCCAGCAGTTACTCGCCTAGCGGAGGGGGAGATACGCAGTATTTT
CDR3 protein: CASSYSPSGGGDTQYF
J gene: TRBJ2-3
D gene: NA
clone size: few
V gene: TRBV6-2/TRBV6-3

CDR3 DNA: TGTGCCAGTAGTAACGCTCGGGGGACTAGCGGGCCCGCAGTGGCAGATACGCAGTATTTT
CDR3 protein: CASSNARGTSGPAVADTQYF
J gene: TRBJ2-3
D gene: TRBD2
clone size: NA
V gene: TRBV19

CDR3 DNA: TGTGCCAGCAGTGAGGGCACGAACACCGGGGAGCTGTTTTTT
CDR3 protein: CASSEGTNTGELFF
J gene: TRBJ2-2
D gene: NA
clone size: few
V gene: TRBV2

CDR3 DNA: TGTGCCAGCAGCTTGAGGGGCAGTAACTATGGCTACACCTTC
CDR3 protein: CASSLRGSNYGYTF
J gene: TRBJ1-2
D gene: NA
clone size: few
V gene: TRBV5-4

CDR3 DNA: TGTGCCAGCAATCGGGCGGGGACCGGGACAGGGAAAACCTACGAGCAGTACTTC
CDR3 protein: CASNRAGTGTGKTYEQYF
J gene: TRBJ2-7
D gene: TRBD1
clone size: NA
V gene: TRBV6-6

CDR3 DNA: TGTGCCACCAGCAGGAGGGACTGGCCAGCAACAGATACGCAGTATTTT
CDR3 protein: CATSRRDWPATDTQYF
J gene: TRBJ2-3
D gene: NA
clone size: few
V gene: TRBV15

CDR3 DNA: TGTGCCAGCAGCTTGGACCGGGCGTCGGGCAATGAGCAGTTCTTC
CDR3 protein: CASSLDRASGNEQFF
J gene: TRBJ2-1
D gene: NA
clone size: few
V gene: TRBV11-2